This TCR beta chain emerged from a study of cytomegalovirus exposure and HLA in healthy donors. Study-level findings and limits: Looking again later, the authors saw that most CMV-associated TCR beta chains seemed HLA-restricted.

The CDR3 spans 14 residues. Trimming at V came to 6 bases and at J to 2 bases, leaving 6 bases not matched to a gene. The germline gives CDR1 SGDLS, CDR2 YYNGEE. PCR used 60 Vbeta primers and 13 Jbeta primers. Some clones are missing from TCRdb's copy, which holds only in-frame ones; the method was immunoSEQ multiplex PCR. The profile shows over 100,000 clones, nearly 80% of them singletons. Of note for this clone: As yet, its antigen is unknown.

The receptor's source is a male donor in good health and CMV-seronegative. The chain carries TRBV9 and TRBJ2-7; TRBD1 matches 9 bases. Input material: PBMCs. The CDR3 spells CASMAGTGPYEQYF. The CDR3 DNA follows: TGTGCCAGCATGGCCGGGACAGGGCCCTACGAGCAGTACTTC.